This TCR beta chain was observed in a study of T-cell memory formation after mild COVID-19. Study in general: The two donors had largely donor-specific TCR clusters.

This clonotype was seen ten or more times. Its antigen is not identified. Overall study findings and caveats: Nothing confirmed that second-wave clones peaking on day 37 were specific for SARS-CoV-2. The CD4+ clones that contracted clustered mainly within CM and EM, and the CD8+ clones concentrated in EMRA.

From 5'RACE with constant-segment primers came TCR alpha and TCR beta cDNA libraries that carried sample barcodes and UMIs. TCRdb re-called the 5' RACE reads with MiXCR, one entry per CDR3 protein. Of tens of thousands of distinct CDR3 sequences in the sample, roughly a sixth were seen once. CDR3 length: 16 amino acids. Trimming took off 1 base at V and 0 bases at J, with 10 bases between the two ends. The chain recombines TRBV12-3 or TRBV12-4 with TRBJ1-5, with D maybe TRBD1 (5 bases). Sequenced material: PBMCs or a T cell subset sorted from them (not recorded which). This TCR was sampled from an adult who had mild COVID-19 (a few samples of this study predate the infection). Cell type and time point are not known. The DNA for the CDR3 is TGTGCCAGCAGTTTAGGGGGCAGCGTTAGCAATCAGCCCCAGCATTTT. Protein sequence: CASSLGGSVSNQPQHF.